Listed below are T cell receptor beta chains from one sample, sequenced in a study of cytomegalovirus exposure and HLA in healthy donors. Sequenced by immunoSEQ multiplex PCR; TCRdb stores in-frame clones only, minus some. Of about 150,000 clones in the sample, 80% to 85% were seen once. Source material: PBMCs. The receptors shown here come from a male donor in good health and CMV-seronegative. Each CDR3 is given with its conserved first and last residue. Each record gives: CDR3 protein, J gene, V gene.

CDR3aa: CASSFPTQGAGTGELFF; j_gene: TRBJ2-2; v_gene: TRBV11-1
CDR3aa: CASSFPREGYEQYF; j_gene: TRBJ2-7; v_gene: TRBV7-9
CDR3aa: CASSLGQGTITGELFF; j_gene: TRBJ2-2; v_gene: TRBV9
CDR3aa: CASSPPGQGMNTEAFF; j_gene: TRBJ1-1; v_gene: TRBV9
CDR3aa: CASRTGGYQETQYF; j_gene: TRBJ2-5; v_gene: TRBV19
CDR3aa: CASSWTGDTEAFF; j_gene: TRBJ1-1; v_gene: TRBV5-1
CDR3aa: CASSLIAWGQSNEKLFF; j_gene: TRBJ1-4; v_gene: TRBV11-2
CDR3aa: CASRTTGGYYGYTF; j_gene: TRBJ1-2; v_gene: TRBV6-1
CDR3aa: CASSIAQADTQYF; j_gene: TRBJ2-3; v_gene: TRBV19
CDR3aa: CASSQPGLDTNTGELFF; j_gene: TRBJ2-2; v_gene: TRBV23-1
CDR3aa: CASSPGGGANVLTF; j_gene: TRBJ2-6; v_gene: TRBV7-3
CDR3aa: CASSYFRSQETQYF; j_gene: TRBJ2-5; v_gene: TRBV5-1
CDR3aa: CASSDPTGTENGYTF; j_gene: TRBJ1-2; v_gene: TRBV7-9